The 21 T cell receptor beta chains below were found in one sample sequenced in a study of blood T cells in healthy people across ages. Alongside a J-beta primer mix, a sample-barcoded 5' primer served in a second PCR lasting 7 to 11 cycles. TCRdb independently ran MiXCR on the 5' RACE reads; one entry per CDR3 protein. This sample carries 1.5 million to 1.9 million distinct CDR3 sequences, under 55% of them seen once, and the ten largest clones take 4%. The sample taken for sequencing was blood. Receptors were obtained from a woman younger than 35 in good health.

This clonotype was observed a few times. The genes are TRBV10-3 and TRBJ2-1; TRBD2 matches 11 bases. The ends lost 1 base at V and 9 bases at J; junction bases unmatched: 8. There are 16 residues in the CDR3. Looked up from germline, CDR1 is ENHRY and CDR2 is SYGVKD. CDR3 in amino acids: CAISELTTSGTGEQFF. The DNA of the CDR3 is TGTGCCATCAGTGAGTTAACGACTAGCGGGACTGGTGAGCAGTTCTTC.

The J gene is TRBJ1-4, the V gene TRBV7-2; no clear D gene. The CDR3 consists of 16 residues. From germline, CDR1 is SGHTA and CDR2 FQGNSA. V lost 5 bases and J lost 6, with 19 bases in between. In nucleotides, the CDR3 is TGTGCCAGCAGCGTATCCCGGGTCAAGGGTGATGAAAAACTGTTTTTT. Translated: CASSVSRVKGDEKLFF.

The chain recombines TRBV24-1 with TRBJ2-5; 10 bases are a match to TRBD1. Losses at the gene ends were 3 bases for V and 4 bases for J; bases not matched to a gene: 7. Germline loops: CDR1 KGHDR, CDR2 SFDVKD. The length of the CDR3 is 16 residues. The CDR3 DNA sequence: TGTGCCACCAGTGATGGGACAGGGGTAAACGGAGAGACCCAGTACTTC. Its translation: CATSDGTGVNGETQYF.

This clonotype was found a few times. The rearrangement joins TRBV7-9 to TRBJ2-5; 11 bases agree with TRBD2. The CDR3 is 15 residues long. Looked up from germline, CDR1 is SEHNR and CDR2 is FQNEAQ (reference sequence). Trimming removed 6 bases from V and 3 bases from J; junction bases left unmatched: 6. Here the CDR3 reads CASSRPGLAEETQYF. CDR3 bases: TGTGCCAGCAGTCGTCCGGGACTAGCGGAAGAGACCCAGTACTTC.

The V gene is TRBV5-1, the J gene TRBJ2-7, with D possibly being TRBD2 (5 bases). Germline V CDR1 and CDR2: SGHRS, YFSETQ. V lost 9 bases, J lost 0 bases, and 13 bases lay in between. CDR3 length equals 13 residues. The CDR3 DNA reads TGCGCCACCTCCCCGGGGAGCTCCTACGAGCAGTACTTC. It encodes CATSPGSSYEQYF.

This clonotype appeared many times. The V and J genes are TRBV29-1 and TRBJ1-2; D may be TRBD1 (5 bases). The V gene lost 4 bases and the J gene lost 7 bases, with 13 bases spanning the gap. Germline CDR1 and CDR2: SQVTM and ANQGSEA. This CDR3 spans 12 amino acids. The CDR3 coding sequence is TGCAGCGTTGTAAGGGGACGCGGTGGCTACACCTTC. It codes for CSVVRGRGGYTF.

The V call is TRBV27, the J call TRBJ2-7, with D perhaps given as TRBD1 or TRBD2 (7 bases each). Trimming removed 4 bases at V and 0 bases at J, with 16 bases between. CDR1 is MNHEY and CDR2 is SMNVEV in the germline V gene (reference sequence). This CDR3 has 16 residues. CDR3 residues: CASSSSGGALSYEQYF. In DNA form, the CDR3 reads TGTGCCAGCAGTTCGTCAGGGGGGGCCCTCTCCTACGAGCAGTACTTC.

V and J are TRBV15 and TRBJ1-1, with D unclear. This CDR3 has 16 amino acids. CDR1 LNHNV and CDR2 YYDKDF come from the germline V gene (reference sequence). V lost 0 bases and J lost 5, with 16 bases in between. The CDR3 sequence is CATSRDYPRRFTEAFF. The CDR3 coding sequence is TGTGCCACCAGCAGAGATTACCCGAGGCGGTTTACTGAAGCTTTCTTT.

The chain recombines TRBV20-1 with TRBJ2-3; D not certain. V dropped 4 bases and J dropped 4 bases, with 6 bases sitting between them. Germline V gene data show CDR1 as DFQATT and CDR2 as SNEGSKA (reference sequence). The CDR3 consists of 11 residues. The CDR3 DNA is TGCAGTGCTATAAACGCAGATACGCAGTATTTT. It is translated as CSAINADTQYF.

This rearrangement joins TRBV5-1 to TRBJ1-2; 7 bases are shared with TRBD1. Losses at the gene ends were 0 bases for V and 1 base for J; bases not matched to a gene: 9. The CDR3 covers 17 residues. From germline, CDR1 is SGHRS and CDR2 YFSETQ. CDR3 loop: CASSLGTTGFDNYGYTF. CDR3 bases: TGCGCCAGCAGCTTGGGAACGACAGGGTTCGATAACTATGGCTACACCTTC.

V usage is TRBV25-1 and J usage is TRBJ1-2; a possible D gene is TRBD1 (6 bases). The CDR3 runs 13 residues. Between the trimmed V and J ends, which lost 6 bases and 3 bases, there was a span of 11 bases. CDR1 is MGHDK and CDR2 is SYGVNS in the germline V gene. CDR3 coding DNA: TGTGCCAGCAGCACAGGGTTGGACTATGGCTACACCTTC. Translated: CASSTGLDYGYTF.

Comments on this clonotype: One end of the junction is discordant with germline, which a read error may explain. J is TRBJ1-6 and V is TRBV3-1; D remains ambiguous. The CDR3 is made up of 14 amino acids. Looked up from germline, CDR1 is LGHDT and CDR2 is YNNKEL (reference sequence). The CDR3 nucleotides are TGTGCCAGCAGCCAAGATCGCGCGTATTCACCCCCCCACTTT. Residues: CASSQDRAYSPPHF.

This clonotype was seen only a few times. The CDR3: CSARASGSISNQPQHF. Written as DNA, the CDR3 is TGCAGTGCTAGAGCTTCGGGCAGCATTAGCAATCAGCCCCAGCATTTT. The rearrangement uses TRBV20-1 and TRBJ1-5; D unclear. This CDR3 is built from 16 residues. Germline lookup yields CDR1 DFQATT and CDR2 SNEGSKA (reference sequence). Trimming cost V 1 base and J 0 bases, with 13 bases left between them.

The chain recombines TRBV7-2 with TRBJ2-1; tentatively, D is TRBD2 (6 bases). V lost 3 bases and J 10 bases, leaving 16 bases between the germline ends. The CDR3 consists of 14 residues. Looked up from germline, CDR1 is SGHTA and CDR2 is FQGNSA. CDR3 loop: CASSFTGVSYEQFF. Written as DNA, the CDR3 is TGTGCCAGCAGCTTTACGGGAGTCTCCTACGAGCAGTTCTTC.

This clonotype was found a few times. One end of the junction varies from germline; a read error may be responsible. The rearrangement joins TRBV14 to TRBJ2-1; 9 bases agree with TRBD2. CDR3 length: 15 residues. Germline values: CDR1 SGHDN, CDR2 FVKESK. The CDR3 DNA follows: TGTGCCAACAGCCTAGGGACTAGCAGATACAATGAGCAGTTCTTC. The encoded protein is CANSLGTSRYNEQFF.

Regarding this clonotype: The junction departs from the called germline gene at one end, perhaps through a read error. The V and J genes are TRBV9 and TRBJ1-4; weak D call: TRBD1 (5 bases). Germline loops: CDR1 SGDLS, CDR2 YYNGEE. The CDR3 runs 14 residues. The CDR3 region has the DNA TGTGCAAGCAACCGGGGGGATTTTTATGAAAAACTGTTTTTT. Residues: CASNRGDFYEKLFF.

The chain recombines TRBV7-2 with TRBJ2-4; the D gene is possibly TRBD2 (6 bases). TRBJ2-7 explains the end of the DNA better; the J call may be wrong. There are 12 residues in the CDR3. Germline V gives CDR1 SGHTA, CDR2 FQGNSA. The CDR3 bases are TGTGCCAGCACCGCGGGGTCATACGAGCAGTACTTC. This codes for CASTAGSYEQYF.

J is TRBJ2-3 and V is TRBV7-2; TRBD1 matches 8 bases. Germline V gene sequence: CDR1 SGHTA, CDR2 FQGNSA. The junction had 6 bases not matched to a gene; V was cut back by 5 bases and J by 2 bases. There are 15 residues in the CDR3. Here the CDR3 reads CASSTRQGNTDTQYF. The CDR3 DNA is TGTGCCAGCAGCACTAGACAGGGGAACACAGATACGCAGTATTTT.

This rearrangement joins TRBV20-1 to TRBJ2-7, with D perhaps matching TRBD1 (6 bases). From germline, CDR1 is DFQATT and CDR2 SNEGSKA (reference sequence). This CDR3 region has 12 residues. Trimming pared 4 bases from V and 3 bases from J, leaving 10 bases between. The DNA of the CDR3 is TGCAGTGCTAACAGGGTCCTCTACGAGCAGTACTTC. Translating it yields CSANRVLYEQYF.

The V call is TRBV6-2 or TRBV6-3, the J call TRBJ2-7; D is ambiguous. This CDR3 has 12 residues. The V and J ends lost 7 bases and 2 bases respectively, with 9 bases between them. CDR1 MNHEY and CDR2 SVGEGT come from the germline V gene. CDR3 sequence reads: CASTLDTYEQYF. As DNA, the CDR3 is TGTGCCAGCACCCTAGACACCTACGAGCAGTACTTC.

CDR3 region: CASSLSTGSYEQYF. In DNA form, the CDR3 reads TGCGCCAGCAGCTTGTCAACAGGCTCCTACGAGCAGTACTTC. The rearrangement joins TRBV5-1 to TRBJ2-7; D might be TRBD1 (5 bases). Trimming pared 1 base from V and 0 bases from J, leaving 8 bases between. The CDR3 length is 14 residues. Germline V CDR1 and CDR2: SGHRS, YFSETQ. The full variable domain, with the rest looked up from reference TRBV5-1 and TRBJ2-7, is KAGVTQTPRYLIKTRGQQVTLSCSPISGHRSVSWYQQTPGQGLQFLFEYFSETQRNKGNFPGRFSGRQFSNSRSEMNVSTLELGDSALYLCASSLSTGSYEQYFGPGTRLTVT.